Following are 17 T cell receptor beta chains from one sample sequenced in a study of T cells in Graves' hyperthyroidism and ophthalmopathy. There were TCR beta CDR3 regions amplified from RNA transcripts. The HTBI primer set drove a first-round RT-PCR of the TCR CDR3. TCRdb reprocessed the multiplex PCR reads via MiXCR and lists one record per CDR3 protein. The profile shows about 280,000 distinct CDR3 sequences, approximately 26% of them singletons. The sequenced sample consisted of blood. These receptors were obtained from a man aged 35 to 55 with Graves' hyperthyroidism that later progressed to Graves' ophthalmopathy.

The CDR3 reads CASIGGIHEQYF. CDR3 DNA: TGTGCCTCAATCGGTGGGATCCACGAGCAGTACTTC. This rearrangement joins TRBV6-1 to TRBJ2-7; D call uncertain. The length of the CDR3 is 12 residues. V dropped 11 bases and J dropped 5 bases, with 16 bases sitting between them. Germline values: CDR1 MNHNS, CDR2 SASEGT.

A note on this clonotype: One end of the junction varies from germline; a read error may be responsible. This chain joins TRBV6-1 and TRBJ2-2; maybe TRBD1 (6 bases). Germline V gene lookup returns CDR1 MNHNS and CDR2 SASEGT. The CDR3 totals 15 residues. In DNA form, the CDR3 reads TGTGCCAGCAGCGGGACACAGCAGGACACCAGGGAGCTGTTTTTT. Its protein is CASSGTQQDTRELFF.

This clonotype was seen a handful of times. CDR3 amino acids: CASSDLLWGQINQPQHF. The CDR3, as DNA: TGTGCCAGCAGTGATCTCCTATGGGGGCAGATAAATCAGCCCCAGCATTTT. V is TRBV6-1 and J is TRBJ1-5; a weak D match, TRBD1 (6 bases). The CDR3 is 17 residues long. Deletions cut 3 bases from V and 4 bases from J, with 19 bases between. In germline, CDR1 is MNHNS, CDR2 SASEGT.

This rearrangement joins TRBV28 to TRBJ2-7; TRBD1 agrees at 9 bases. The CDR3 has 15 amino acids. Per germline, CDR1 MDHEN and CDR2 SYDVKM. V lost 5 bases, J lost 6 bases, and 11 bases stayed unmatched. In DNA form, the CDR3 reads TGTGCCAGCAGTACCCCCGGGACAGGGTACCTCGAGCAGTACTTC. This encodes CASSTPGTGYLEQYF. The whole variable domain, remainder taken from reference TRBV28 and TRBJ2-7, is DVKVTQSSRYLVKRTGEKVFLECVQDMDHENMFWYRQDPGLGLRLIYFSYDVKMKEKGDIPEGYSVSREKKERFSLILESASTNQTSMYLCASSTPGTGYLEQYFGPGTRLTVT.

This clonotype was counted many times. The chain combines TRBV2 with TRBJ2-7; D is ambiguous. This CDR3 contains 14 residues. V was shortened by 7 bases and J by 0 bases, with 13 bases between the two germline ends. Germline lookup yields CDR1 SNHLY and CDR2 FYNNEI. The CDR3 bases are TGTGCCAGCATATCCAGCGAAAGCTCCTACGAGCAGTACTTC. It encodes CASISSESSYEQYF. The full variable domain, with the rest looked up from reference TRBV2 and TRBJ2-7, is EPEVTQTPSHQVTQMGQEVILRCVPISNHLYFYWYRQILGQKVEFLVSFYNNEISEKSEIFDDQFSVERPDGSNFTLKIRSTKLEDSAMYFCASISSESSYEQYFGPGTRLTVT.

In this sample, this clonotype turned up many times. The chain is built from TRBV19 and TRBJ2-4; 8 bases agree with TRBD2. J gave up 2 bases and V 5 bases, and 8 bases lay outside the gene matches. The CDR3 spans 16 residues. CDR1 and CDR2 from the germline V gene are LNHDA and SQIVND (reference sequence). CDR3 DNA sequence: TGTGCCAGTAGTCCGTCGAGCGGGAGTACCAAAAACATTCAGTACTTC. Residues: CASSPSSGSTKNIQYF.

This clonotype was counted a few times. The J gene is TRBJ1-1, the V gene TRBV28; the D is unclear. V lost 3 bases, J lost 4 bases, and 6 bases lay in between. Germline CDR1 and CDR2: MDHEN and SYDVKM. The CDR3 length is 12 residues. The CDR3, as DNA: TGTGCCAGCAGTTTTGGTGTCACTGAAGCTTTCTTT. Translating it yields CASSFGVTEAFF.

This clonotype was counted many times. This chain uses TRBV29-1 with TRBJ1-5, with D uncertain. V lost 4 bases and J lost 11, with 15 bases in between. The CDR3 totals 12 residues. In germline, CDR1 is SQVTM, CDR2 ANQGSEA. In nucleotides, the CDR3 is TGCAGCGTTGTAAATGAGTTCCAAGCCCAGCATTTT. Translated: CSVVNEFQAQHF.

This chain uses TRBV6-1 with TRBJ1-1; D uncertain. With 7 bases removed from V and 1 base from J, the gap between germline ends came to 7 bases. The CDR3 runs to 12 residues. The germline CDR1 and CDR2 sequences are MNHNS and SASEGT. The CDR3 nucleotides read TGTGCCAGCACCGAAAGGAACACTGAAGCTTTCTTT. This encodes CASTERNTEAFF.

This chain links TRBV29-1 with TRBJ2-7, with 7 bases that match TRBD1. The V segment lost 2 bases and the J segment 5 bases; nucleotides outside the gene matches: 0. CDR1 SQVTM and CDR2 ANQGSEA come from the germline V gene. The CDR3 runs to 11 residues. CDR3 in amino acids: CSVERGHEQYF. The CDR3 coding sequence is TGCAGCGTTGAAAGGGGGCACGAGCAGTACTTC.

At least ten counts were recorded for this clonotype. The V and J genes are TRBV10-3 and TRBJ1-1; TRBD1 agrees at 10 bases. The CDR3 is made up of 13 amino acids. Germline V gives CDR1 ENHRY, CDR2 SYGVKD. After removal of 0 bases from V and 11 bases from J, the junction contained 3 bases not matched to a gene. CDR3 coding DNA: TGTGCCATCAGTGAGTCGGAGGGACAGGGGGCTTTCTTT. This gives the protein CAISESEGQGAFF.

This clonotype has a handful of counts. The chain couples TRBV19 to TRBJ2-4; 9 bases fit TRBD2. Trimming at V came to 5 bases and at J to 6 bases, leaving 5 bases not matched to a gene. Germline V gene data show CDR1 as LNHDA and CDR2 as SQIVND (reference sequence). The CDR3 has 14 residues. The DNA for the CDR3 is TGTGCCAGTAGTGTTAGCGGGAGCCTAAACATTCAGTACTTC. Protein: CASSVSGSLNIQYF. The full variable domain, in which reference TRBV19 and TRBJ2-4 provide the parts outside the CDR3, is DGGITQSPKYLFRKEGQNVTLSCEQNLNHDAMYWYRQDPGQGLRLIYYSQIVNDFQKGDIAEGYSVSREKKESFPLTVTSAQKNPTAFYLCASSVSGSLNIQYFGAGTRLSVL.

This clonotype was seen repeatedly, ten times or more. The CDR3 here is CATSDKFPPGTGLNNEQFF. CDR3 nucleotide sequence: TGTGCCACCAGTGACAAGTTCCCCCCCGGGACAGGGCTGAACAATGAGCAGTTCTTC. The chain employs TRBV24-1 and TRBJ2-1; 9 nucleotides match TRBD1. The CDR3 extends over 19 amino acids. Per the germline V gene, CDR1 is KGHDR and CDR2 is SFDVKD. The V gene end was trimmed by 4 bases and the J gene end by 5 bases; junction bases not matched to a gene: 17.

The chain joins TRBV6-2 or TRBV6-3 to TRBJ1-1; D unresolved. V dropped 2 bases and J dropped 6 bases, with 7 bases sitting between them. The CDR3 length is 12 residues. Germline V gene data show CDR1 as MNHEY and CDR2 as SVGEGT. CDR3 coding DNA: TGTGCCAGCAGTTACCTGGGCGCTGAAGCTTTCTTT. It yields the protein CASSYLGAEAFF.

There are many counts of this clonotype. This chain uses TRBV12-3 or TRBV12-4 with TRBJ1-2; D unresolved. There are 15 residues in the CDR3. V shed 3 bases and J shed 3 bases, with 14 bases lying between them. The CDR3, as DNA: TGTGCCAGCAGTTTGAGGTGGGAGAGAGACTATGGCTACACCTTC. Amino acid sequence: CASSLRWERDYGYTF.

This clonotype was counted at least ten times. This sequence joins TRBV11-2 and TRBJ1-6, with TRBD1 as a possible D gene (6 bases). V was trimmed by 4 bases and J by 7 bases, leaving 14 bases between them. This CDR3 spans 15 amino acids. Germline CDR1 and CDR2: SGHAT and FQNNGV. For the CDR3, the DNA is TGTGCCAGCAGCTGGGGGGACGGGACAAATTCACCCCTCCACTTT. This translates into CASSWGDGTNSPLHF.

This clonotype was seen a few times. The missing conserved phenylalanine or tryptophan at the end of this CDR3 makes a read error likely. CDR3 DNA sequence: TGTGCCAGCAGTTCGGGACAACCCTACGAGCAGTACCTC. Protein: CASSSGQPYEQYL. V and J are TRBV6-2 or TRBV6-3 and TRBJ2-7; a weak D match, TRBD1 (6 bases). The CDR3 covers 13 residues. Germline V gene lookup returns CDR1 MNHEY and CDR2 SVGEGT. The germline V and J ends were trimmed by 4 bases and 2 bases, with 9 bases remaining between them.